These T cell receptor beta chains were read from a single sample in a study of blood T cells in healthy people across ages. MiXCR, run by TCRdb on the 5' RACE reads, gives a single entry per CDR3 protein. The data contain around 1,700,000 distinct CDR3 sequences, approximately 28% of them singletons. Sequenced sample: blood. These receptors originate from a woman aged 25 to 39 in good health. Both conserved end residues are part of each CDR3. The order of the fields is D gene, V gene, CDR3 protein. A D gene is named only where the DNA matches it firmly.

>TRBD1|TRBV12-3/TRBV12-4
CASGSSGQGGEKLFF
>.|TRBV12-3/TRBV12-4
CASSPLSGHYCGYTF
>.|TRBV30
CAWSGGVNTEAFF
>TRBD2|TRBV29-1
CSGGGSSYNEQFF
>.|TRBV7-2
CASSLYRETQYF
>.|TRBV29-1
CSVEPRVSADTQYF
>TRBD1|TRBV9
CASSATDRGLPYEQYF
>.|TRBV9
CASSVVGGSCGYTF
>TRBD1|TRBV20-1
CSARSPGQLVNQPQHF
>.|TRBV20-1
CSAREGQSYGYTF
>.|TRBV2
CASSEGSGYYEQYF
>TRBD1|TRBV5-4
CASSSNWDSHETQYF
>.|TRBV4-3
CASSPSPGSGEKLFF
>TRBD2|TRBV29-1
CSAFLAGGFYEQYF
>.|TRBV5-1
CASSLNGILATQYF
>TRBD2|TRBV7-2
CASSYGTSGRGGAYEQYF
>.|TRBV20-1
CSARGKVVRDRRRYEQYF
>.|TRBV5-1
CASSSGRPLRMNTEAFF
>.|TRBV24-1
CATSDSGVRQPQHF
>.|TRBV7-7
CASSLGGARGANVLTF
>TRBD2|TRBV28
CASSPATSGGLAKNIQYF
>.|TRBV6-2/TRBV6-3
CAIGGIEQYF
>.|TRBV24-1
CATSDLDRSYNEQFF
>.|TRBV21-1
CASWHLGGAAETQYF
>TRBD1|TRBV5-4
CASSIEQGVPETQYF
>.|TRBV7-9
CATTPVDEKLFF
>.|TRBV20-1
CSARDPRTVGQKLFF
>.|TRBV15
CATSSGRQSLNQPQHF
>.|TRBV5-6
CASSSFRDQGEFF
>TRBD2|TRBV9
CASSPTSAGGPYEQYF
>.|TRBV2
CASNHPNNEQFF
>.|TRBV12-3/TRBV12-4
CASSLGQGHQNIQYF
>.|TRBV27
CASSQWTSGANVLTF
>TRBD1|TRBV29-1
CSVERGQGRKGEQFF
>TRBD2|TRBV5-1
CASSKAGDITGERFF
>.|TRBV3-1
CASSPRTTFEQYF
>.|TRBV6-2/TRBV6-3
CASSLGFNSYEQYF
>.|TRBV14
CASSRVAGRYGYTF
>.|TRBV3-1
CASSQDGTGWEKLFF
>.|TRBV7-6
CASSYQDSSGQFF
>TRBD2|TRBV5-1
CASSSLTSGSSYEQYF
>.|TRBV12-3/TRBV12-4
CASSQTGFHYGYTF